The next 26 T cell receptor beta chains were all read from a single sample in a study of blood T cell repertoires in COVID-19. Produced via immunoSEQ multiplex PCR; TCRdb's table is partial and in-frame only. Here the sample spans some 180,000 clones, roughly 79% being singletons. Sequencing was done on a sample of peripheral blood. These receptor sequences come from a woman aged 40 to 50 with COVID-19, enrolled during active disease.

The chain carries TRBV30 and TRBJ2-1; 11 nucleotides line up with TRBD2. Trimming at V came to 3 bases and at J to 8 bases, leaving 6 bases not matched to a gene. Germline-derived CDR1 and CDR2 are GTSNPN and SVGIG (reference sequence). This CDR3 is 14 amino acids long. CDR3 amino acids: CAWSLTSGRDEQFF. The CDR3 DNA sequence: TGTGCCTGGAGCCTCACTAGCGGGAGAGATGAGCAGTTCTTC.

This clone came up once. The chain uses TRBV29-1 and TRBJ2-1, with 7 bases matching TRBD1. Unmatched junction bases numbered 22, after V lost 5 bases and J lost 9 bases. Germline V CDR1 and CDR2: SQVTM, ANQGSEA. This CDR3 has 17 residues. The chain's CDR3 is CSVRQLPTGNPPSEQFF. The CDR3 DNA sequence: TGCAGCGTTCGCCAGCTCCCGACAGGGAACCCTCCGAGTGAGCAGTTCTTC.

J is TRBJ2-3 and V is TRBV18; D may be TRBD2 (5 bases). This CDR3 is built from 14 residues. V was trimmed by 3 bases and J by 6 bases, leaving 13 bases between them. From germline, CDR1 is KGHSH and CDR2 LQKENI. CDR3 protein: CASSPGLGRDTQYF. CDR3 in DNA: TGTGCCAGCTCACCCGGACTGGGAAGGGATACGCAGTATTTT.

The CDR3 sequence: CATLVDIGANTGELFF. Here the CDR3 DNA reads TGTGCCACCCTAGTTGACATAGGGGCGAACACCGGGGAGCTGTTTTTT. V and J are TRBV19 and TRBJ2-2, with TRBD1 as a possible D gene (5 bases). The germline V gene has CDR1 LNHDA and CDR2 SQIVND (reference sequence). CDR3 length equals 16 residues. V lost 10 bases and J lost 0, with 18 bases in between.

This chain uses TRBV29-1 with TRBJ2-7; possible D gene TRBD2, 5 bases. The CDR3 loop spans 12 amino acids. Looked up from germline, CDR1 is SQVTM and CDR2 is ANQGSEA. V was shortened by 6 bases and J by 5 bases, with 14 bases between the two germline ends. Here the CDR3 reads CSVWAGGHEQYF. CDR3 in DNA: TGCAGCGTGTGGGCCGGAGGCCACGAGCAGTACTTC.

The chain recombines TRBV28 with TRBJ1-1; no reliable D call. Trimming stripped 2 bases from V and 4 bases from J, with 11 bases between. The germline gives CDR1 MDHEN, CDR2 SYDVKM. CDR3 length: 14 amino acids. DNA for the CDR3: TGTGCCAGCAGTTTAGGTGGCGCGGGCACTGAAGCTTTCTTT. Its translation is CASSLGGAGTEAFF.

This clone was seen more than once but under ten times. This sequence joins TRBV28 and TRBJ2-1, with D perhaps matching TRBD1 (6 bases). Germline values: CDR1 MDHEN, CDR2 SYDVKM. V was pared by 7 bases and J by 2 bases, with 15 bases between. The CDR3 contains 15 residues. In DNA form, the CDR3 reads TGTGCCAGCAAGGAACTCGGGACAACCTACAATGAGCAGTTCTTC. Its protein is CASKELGTTYNEQFF.

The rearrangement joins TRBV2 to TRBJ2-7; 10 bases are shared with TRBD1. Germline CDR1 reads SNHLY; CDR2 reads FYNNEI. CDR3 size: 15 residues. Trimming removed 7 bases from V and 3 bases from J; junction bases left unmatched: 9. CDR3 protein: CASKLGQGKFYEQYV. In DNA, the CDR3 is TGTGCCAGCAAACTGGGACAGGGGAAATTCTACGAGCAGTACGTC.

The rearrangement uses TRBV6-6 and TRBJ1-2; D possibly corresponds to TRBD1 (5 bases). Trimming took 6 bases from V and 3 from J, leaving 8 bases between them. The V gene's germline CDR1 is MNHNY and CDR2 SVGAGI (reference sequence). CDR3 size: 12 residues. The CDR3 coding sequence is TGTGCCAGCAGCCTCAGGGACTATGGCTACACCTTC. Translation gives CASSLRDYGYTF.

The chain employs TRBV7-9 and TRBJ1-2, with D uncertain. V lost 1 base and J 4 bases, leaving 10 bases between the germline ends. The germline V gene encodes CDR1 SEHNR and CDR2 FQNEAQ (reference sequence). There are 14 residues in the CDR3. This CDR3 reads CASSLGAFAYGYTF. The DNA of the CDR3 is TGTGCCAGCAGCTTAGGGGCATTCGCCTATGGCTACACCTTC. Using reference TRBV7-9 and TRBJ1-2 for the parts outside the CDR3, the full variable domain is DTGVSQNPRHKITKRGQNVTFRCDPISEHNRLYWYRQTLGQGPEFLTYFQNEAQLEKSRLLSDRFSAERPKGSFSTLEIQRTEQGDSAMYLCASSLGAFAYGYTFGSGTRLTVV.

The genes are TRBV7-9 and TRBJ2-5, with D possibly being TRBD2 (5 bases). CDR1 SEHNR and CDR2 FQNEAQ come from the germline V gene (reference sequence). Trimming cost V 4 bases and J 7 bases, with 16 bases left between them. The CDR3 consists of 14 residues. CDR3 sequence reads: CASSSSVGELTQYF. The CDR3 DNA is TGTGCCAGCAGCTCCTCGGTGGGAGAATTGACCCAGTACTTC.

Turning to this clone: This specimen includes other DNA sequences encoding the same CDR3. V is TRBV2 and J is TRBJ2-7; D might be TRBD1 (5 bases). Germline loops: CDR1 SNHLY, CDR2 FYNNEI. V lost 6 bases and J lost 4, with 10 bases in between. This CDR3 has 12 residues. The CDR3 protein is CASSGQGYEQYF. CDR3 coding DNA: TGTGCCAGCAGCGGGCAGGGTTACGAGCAGTACTTC.

The CDR3, as DNA: TGTGCCAGCTCACCATCCGCTCAGCGGGGGGCCGGCGGCATTCAGTACTTC. This translates into CASSPSAQRGAGGIQYF. The chain joins TRBV18 to TRBJ2-4, with TRBD2 matching over 9 bases. J gave up 9 bases and V 2 bases, and 14 bases lay outside the gene matches. The length of the CDR3 is 17 residues. Germline values: CDR1 KGHSH, CDR2 LQKENI.

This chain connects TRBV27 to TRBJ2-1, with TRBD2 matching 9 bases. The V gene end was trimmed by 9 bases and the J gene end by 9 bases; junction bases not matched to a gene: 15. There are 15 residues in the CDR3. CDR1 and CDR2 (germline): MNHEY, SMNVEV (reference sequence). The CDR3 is CASFSLGGRVAEQFF. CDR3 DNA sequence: TGTGCCAGTTTCTCCTTAGGCGGGAGGGTCGCTGAGCAGTTCTTC.

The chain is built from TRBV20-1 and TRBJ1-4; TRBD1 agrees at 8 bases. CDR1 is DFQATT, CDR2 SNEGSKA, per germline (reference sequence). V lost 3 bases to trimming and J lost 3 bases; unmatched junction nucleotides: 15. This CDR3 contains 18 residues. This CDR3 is CSASPPPSGQGPNEKLFF. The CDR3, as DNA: TGCAGTGCTAGTCCTCCTCCCTCCGGACAGGGACCTAATGAAAAACTGTTTTTT.

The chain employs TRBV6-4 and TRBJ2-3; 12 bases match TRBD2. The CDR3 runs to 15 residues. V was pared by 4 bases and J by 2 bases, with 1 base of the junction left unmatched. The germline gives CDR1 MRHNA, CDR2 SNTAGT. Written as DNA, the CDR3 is TGTGCCAGCAGTGCTAGCGGGGGGGCCACAGATACGCAGTATTTT. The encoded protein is CASSASGGATDTQYF.

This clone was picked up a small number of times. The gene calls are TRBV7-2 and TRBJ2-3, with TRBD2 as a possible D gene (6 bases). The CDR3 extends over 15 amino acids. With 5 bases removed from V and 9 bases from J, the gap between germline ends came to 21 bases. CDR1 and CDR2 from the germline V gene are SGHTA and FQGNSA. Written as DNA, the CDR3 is TGTGCCAGCAGCGGCCGGGAGCTTTTAATGGAGACGCAGTATTTT. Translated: CASSGRELLMETQYF.

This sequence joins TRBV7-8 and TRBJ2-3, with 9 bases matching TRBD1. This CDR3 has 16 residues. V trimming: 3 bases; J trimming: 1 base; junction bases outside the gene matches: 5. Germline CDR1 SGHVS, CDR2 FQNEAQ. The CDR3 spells CASSLHRDRGTDTQYF. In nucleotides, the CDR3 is TGTGCCAGCAGCTTGCACCGGGACAGGGGCACAGATACGCAGTATTTT.

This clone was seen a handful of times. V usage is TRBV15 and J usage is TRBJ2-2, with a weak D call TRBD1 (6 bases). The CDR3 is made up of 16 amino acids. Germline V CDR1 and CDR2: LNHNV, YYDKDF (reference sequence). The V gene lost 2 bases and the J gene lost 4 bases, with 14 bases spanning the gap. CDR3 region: CATSRTPGAGTGELFF. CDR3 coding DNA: TGTGCCACCAGCAGAACTCCAGGGGCGGGCACCGGGGAGCTGTTTTTT.

CDR3 nucleotides: TGTGCCAGCAGCTTGGGTTGGACTTACGAGCAGTACGTC. Its translation is CASSLGWTYEQYV. The chain employs TRBV5-5 and TRBJ2-7, with D possibly TRBD2 on 5 matching bases. From germline, CDR1 is SGHKS and CDR2 YYEKEE (reference sequence). With 0 bases removed from V and 4 bases from J, the gap between germline ends came to 8 bases. The CDR3 loop spans 13 amino acids.

CDR3 DNA sequence: TGTGCCAGCAGCCAGAGCGGGTCTTTGGGGGAGCAGTACTTC. Translation gives CASSQSGSLGEQYF. The chain recombines TRBV11-2 with TRBJ2-7; weak D call: TRBD2 (6 bases). The CDR3 has 14 residues. Trimming took 5 bases from V and 7 from J, leaving 18 bases between them. Germline V gene lookup returns CDR1 SGHAT and CDR2 FQNNGV.

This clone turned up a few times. CDR3 sequence: CASSSRTSGVENIQYF. The CDR3 region has the DNA TGCGCCAGCAGCTCCCGGACTAGCGGTGTGGAAAACATTCAGTACTTC. The chain uses TRBV4-1 and TRBJ2-4, with 10 positions matching TRBD2. Trimming cost V 5 bases and J 5 bases; bases outside gene matches: 9. CDR1 MGHRA and CDR2 YSYEKL come from the germline V gene. The CDR3 loop spans 16 amino acids.

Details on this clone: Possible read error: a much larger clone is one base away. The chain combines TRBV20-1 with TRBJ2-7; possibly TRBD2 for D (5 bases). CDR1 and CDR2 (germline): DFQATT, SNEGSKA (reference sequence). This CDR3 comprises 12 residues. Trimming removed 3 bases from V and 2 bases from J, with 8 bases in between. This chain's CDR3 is CSASRGPYEQYF. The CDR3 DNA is TGCAGTGCTAGTCGAGGGCCCTACGAGCAGTACTTC.

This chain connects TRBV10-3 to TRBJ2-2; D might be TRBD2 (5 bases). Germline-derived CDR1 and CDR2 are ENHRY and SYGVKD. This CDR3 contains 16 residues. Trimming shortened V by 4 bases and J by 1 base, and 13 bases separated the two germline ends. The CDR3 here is CAISAWAGGNTGELFF. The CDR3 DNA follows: TGTGCCATCAGTGCTTGGGCAGGAGGGAACACCGGGGAGCTGTTTTTT.

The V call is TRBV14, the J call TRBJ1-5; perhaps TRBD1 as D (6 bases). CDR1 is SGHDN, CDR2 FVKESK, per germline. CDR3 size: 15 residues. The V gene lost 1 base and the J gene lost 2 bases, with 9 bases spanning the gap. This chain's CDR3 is CASSQGGGRNQPQHF. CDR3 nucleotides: TGTGCCAGCAGCCAAGGGGGGGGGCGCAATCAGCCCCAGCATTTT.

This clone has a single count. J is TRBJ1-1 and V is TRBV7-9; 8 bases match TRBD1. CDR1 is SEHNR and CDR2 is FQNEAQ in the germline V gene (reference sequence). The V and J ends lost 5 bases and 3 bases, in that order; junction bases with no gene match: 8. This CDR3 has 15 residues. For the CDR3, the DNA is TGTGCCAGCAGCCCCCCACAGGGGGTGTACACTGAAGCTTTCTTT. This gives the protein CASSPPQGVYTEAFF. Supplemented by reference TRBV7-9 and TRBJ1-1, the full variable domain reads DTGVSQNPRHKITKRGQNVTFRCDPISEHNRLYWYRQTLGQGPEFLTYFQNEAQLEKSRLLSDRFSAERPKGSFSTLEIQRTEQGDSAMYLCASSPPQGVYTEAFFGQGTRLTVV.